This T cell receptor beta chain was obtained from a study of T cell repertoires in cytomegalovirus infection. Study in general: Indicated by public TCR beta signatures were CMV infection and matching HLA type.

TCRdb used MiXCR to reprocess the reads, holding one entry per CDR3 protein. Seen here are more than 50,000 distinct CDR3 sequences, 33% observed once, and the top ten hold around 70%. Concerning this clonotype: Its target is not known.

Study-wide findings and caveats: Cumulative public TCR beta family frequency identified CMV carriers with the relevant HLA. Ex vivo responses were dominated by HLA-C-restricted CMV-specific TCR beta clonotypes.

Unmatched junction bases numbered 4, after V lost 6 bases and J lost 0 bases. This CDR3 has 15 amino acids. CDR1 DFQATT and CDR2 SNEGSKA come from the germline V gene (reference sequence). Sequencing was carried out using PBMCs, sequenced either directly or after in vitro stimulation (not recorded which). This receptor was taken from a human donor in good health (CMV status not recorded). Some clones in this sample may be carry-over from other donors' samples. This chain connects TRBV20-1 to TRBJ1-4, with 10 bases fitting TRBD1. The chain's CDR3 is CSARDRGTTNEKLFF. The DNA for the CDR3 is TGCAGTGCCCGGGACAGGGGAACAACTAATGAAAAACTGTTTTTT.